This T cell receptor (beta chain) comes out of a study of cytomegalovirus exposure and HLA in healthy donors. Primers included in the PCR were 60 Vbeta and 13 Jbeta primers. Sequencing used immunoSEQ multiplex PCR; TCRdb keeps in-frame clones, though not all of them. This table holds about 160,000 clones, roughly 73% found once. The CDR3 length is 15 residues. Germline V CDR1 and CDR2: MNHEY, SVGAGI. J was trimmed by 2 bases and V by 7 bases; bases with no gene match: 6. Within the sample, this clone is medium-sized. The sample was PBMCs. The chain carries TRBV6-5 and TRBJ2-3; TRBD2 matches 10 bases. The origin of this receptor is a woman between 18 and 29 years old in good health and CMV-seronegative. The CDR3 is CASKVLAGDTDTQYF. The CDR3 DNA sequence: TGTGCCAGCAAAGTCCTAGCGGGGGACACAGATACGCAGTATTTT.